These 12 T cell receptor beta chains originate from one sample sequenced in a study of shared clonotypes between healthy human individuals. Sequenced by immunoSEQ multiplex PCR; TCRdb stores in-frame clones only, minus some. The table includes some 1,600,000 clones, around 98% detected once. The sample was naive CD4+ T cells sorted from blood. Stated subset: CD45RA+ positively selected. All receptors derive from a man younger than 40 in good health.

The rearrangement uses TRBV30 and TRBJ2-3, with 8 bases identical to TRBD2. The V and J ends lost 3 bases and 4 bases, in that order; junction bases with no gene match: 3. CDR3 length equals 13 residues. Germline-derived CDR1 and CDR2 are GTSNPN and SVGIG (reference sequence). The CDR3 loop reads CAWSPGGADTQYF. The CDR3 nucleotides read TGTGCCTGGAGCCCCGGGGGGGCAGATACGCAGTATTTT.

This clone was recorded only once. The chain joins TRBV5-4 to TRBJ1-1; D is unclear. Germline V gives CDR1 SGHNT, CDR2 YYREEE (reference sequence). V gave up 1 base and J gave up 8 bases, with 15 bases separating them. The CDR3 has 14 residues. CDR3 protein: CASSLSEGREEAFF. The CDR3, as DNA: TGTGCCAGCAGCTTGTCAGAGGGTCGGGAAGAAGCTTTCTTT.

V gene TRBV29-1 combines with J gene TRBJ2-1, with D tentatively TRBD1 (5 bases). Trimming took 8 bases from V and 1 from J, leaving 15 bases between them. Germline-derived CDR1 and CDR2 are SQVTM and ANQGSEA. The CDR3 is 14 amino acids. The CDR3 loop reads CSTRGRGSYNEQFF. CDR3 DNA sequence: TGCAGCACAAGGGGTAGAGGTTCCTACAATGAGCAGTTCTTC.

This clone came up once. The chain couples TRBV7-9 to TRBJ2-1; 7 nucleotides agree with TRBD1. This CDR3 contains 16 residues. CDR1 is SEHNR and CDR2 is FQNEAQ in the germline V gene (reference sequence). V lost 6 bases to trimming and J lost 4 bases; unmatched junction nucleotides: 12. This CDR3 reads CASRSDRDRDYNEQFF. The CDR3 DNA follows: TGTGCCAGCAGATCCGACCGGGACAGAGATTACAATGAGCAGTTCTTC.

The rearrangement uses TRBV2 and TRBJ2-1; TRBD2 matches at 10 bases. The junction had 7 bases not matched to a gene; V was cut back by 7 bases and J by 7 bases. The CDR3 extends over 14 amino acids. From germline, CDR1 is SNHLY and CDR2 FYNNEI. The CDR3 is CASNKAGGHNEQFF. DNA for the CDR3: TGTGCCAGCAACAAAGCGGGAGGGCATAATGAGCAGTTCTTC.

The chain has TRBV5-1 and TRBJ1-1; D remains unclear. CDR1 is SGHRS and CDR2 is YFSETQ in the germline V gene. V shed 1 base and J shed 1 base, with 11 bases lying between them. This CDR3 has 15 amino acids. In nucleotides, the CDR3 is TGCGCCAGCAGCTTGCTAACCGGGCGGAACACTGAAGCTTTCTTT. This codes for CASSLLTGRNTEAFF.

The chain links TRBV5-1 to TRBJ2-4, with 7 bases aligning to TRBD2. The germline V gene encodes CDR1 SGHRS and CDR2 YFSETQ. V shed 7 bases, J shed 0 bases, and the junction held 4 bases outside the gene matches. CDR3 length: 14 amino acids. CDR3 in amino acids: CASGEGIAKNIQYF. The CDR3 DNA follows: TGCGCCAGCGGGGAGGGGATAGCCAAAAACATTCAGTACTTC. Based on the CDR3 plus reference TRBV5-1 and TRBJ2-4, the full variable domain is KAGVTQTPRYLIKTRGQQVTLSCSPISGHRSVSWYQQTPGQGLQFLFEYFSETQRNKGNFPGRFSGRQFSNSRSEMNVSTLELGDSALYLCASGEGIAKNIQYFGAGTRLSVL.

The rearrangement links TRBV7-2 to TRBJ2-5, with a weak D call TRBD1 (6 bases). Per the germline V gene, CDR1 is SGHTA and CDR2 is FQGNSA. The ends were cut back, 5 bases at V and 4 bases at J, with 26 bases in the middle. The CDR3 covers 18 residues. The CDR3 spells CASSPLAPFGQIIETQYF. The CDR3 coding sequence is TGTGCCAGCAGCCCCCTAGCCCCCTTCGGACAGATAATAGAGACCCAGTACTTC.

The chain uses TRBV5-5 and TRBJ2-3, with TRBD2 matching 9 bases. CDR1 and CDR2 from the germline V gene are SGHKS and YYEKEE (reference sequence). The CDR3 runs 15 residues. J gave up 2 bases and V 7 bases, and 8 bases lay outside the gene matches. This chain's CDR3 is CASYPSGVHTDTQYF. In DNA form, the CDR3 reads TGTGCCAGCTACCCTAGCGGGGTCCACACAGATACGCAGTATTTT.

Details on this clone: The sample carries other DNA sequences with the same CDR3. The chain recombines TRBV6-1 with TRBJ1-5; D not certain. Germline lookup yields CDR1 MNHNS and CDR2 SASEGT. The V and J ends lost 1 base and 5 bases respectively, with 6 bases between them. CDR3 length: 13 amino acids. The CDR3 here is CASSEEGHQPQHF. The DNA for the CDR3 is TGTGCCAGCAGTGAAGAGGGCCATCAGCCCCAGCATTTT.

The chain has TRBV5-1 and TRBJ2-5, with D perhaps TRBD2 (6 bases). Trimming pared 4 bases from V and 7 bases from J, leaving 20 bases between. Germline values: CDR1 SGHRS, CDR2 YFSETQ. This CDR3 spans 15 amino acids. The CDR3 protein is CASSRDLGRGVTQYF. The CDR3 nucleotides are TGCGCCAGCAGCCGGGACTTAGGCCGAGGCGTGACCCAGTACTTC.

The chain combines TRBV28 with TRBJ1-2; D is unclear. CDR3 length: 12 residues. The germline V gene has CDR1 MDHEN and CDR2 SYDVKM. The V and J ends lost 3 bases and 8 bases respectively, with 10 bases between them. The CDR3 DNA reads TGTGCCAGCAGTTTCCGGCAGGCCGGCTACACCTTC. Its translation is CASSFRQAGYTF.